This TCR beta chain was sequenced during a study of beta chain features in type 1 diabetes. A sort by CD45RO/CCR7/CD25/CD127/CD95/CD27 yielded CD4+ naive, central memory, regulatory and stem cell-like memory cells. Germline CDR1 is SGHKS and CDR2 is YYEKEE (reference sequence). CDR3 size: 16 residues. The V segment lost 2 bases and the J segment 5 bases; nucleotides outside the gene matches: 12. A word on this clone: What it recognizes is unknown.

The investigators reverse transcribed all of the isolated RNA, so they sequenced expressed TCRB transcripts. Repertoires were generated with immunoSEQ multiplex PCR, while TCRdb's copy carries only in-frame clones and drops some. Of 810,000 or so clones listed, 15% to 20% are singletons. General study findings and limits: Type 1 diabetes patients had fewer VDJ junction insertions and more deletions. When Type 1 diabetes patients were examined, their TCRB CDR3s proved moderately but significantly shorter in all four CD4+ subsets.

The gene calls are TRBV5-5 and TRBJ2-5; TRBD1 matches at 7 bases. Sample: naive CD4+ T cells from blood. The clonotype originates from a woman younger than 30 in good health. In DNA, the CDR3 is TGTGCCAGCAGCTTAACTAGACAGGGCTTGGGGGAGACCCAGTACTTC. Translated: CASSLTRQGLGETQYF.